The present T cell receptor beta chain was sequenced within a study of T-cell memory formation after mild COVID-19. As for the study in general: TCR clusters mostly belonged to single donors.

The CDR3 is made up of 12 amino acids. CDR1 is MNHNY, CDR2 SVGAGI, per germline (reference sequence). Deletions cut 2 bases from V and 5 bases from J, with 6 bases between. This clonotype was seen at least ten times. Antigen specificity is unknown. Study-wide findings and caveats: Contracting CD8+ clones were enriched in EMRA, CD4+ mainly in CM and EM.

One entry per CDR3 protein results from TCRdb running MiXCR on the 5' RACE reads. The table shows 150,000 to 200,000 distinct CDR3 sequences, with about a sixth occurring only once. Material: PBMCs or a T cell subset sorted from them (not recorded which). This chain links TRBV6-6 with TRBJ2-5; D could derive from TRBD1 or TRBD2 (5 bases each). The source of this sequence is an adult woman who had mild COVID-19 (a few samples of this study predate the infection). Cell type and time point are not known. CDR3 sequence (DNA): TGTGCCAGCAGTTACGAGGGGGAGACCCAGTACTTC. The encoded protein is CASSYEGETQYF.